This note documents a single TCR beta chain sequence. Here immunoSEQ multiplex PCR was the method, and the copy in TCRdb shows in-frame clones only, minus some. The table has around 87,000 clones, roughly 85% seen once. CDR3 size: 15 residues. Germline V gene data show CDR1 as SQVTM and CDR2 as ANQGSEA. The V end was cut by 8 bases, the J end by 1 base, with 20 bases between. The sample belongs to a study of PD-L1 blockade in urothelial cancer. As for time point: peripheral blood 6 weeks after treatment start. Here the sequenced sample was PBMCs, taken around atezolizumab (anti-PD-L1) treatment. The J gene is TRBJ1-1, the V gene TRBV29-1; TRBD1 might be the D (6 bases). The sequence was obtained from a man aged 70 or older with urothelial cancer. In nucleotides, the CDR3 is TGCAGCCTCTCTGCAAGGGGCAGGGGGAACACTGAAGCTTTCTTT. Protein product: CSLSARGRGNTEAFF. Complete variable domain (other parts from reference TRBV29-1 and TRBJ1-1): SAVISQKPSRDICQRGTSLTIQCQVDSQVTMMFWYRQQPGQSLTLIATANQGSEATYESGFVIDKFPISRPNLTFSTLTVSNMSPEDSSIYLCSLSARGRGNTEAFFGQGTRLTVV.